Reported below is one TCR beta chain. Per the authors' pipeline: From reference gene primer amplification, estimates of nucleated cell counts were derived. Measured with immunoSEQ multiplex PCR; TCRdb has only the in-frame clones, and not every one. V and J calls plus clone size are reproduced from that table; the DNA served to infer D and trimming. In the table there are 200,000 or so clones, 84% of which are singletons. This record comes from a study of blood T cell repertoires in COVID-19. Study-wide context: The cDNA or gDNA used as material had been derived from T cells, B-cell-depleted T cells, or PBMCs.

CDR1 and CDR2 from the germline V gene are KGHSH and LQKENI. V lost 6 bases, J lost 3 bases, and 3 bases stayed unmatched. The CDR3 extends over 14 amino acids. The rearrangement joins TRBV18 to TRBJ1-1; 11 bases line up with TRBD1. The TCR comes from a woman between 70 and 85 years old with active or convalescent COVID-19. The sample consisted of peripheral blood. In nucleotides, the CDR3 is TGTGCCAGCTCCGGACAGGGGGCGGACACTGAAGCTTTCTTT. Encoded protein: CASSGQGADTEAFF. The complete variable domain, with remaining parts taken from reference TRBV18 and TRBJ1-1, reads NAGVMQNPRHLVRRRGQEARLRCSPMKGHSHVYWYRQLPEEGLKFMVYLQKENIIDESGMPKERFSAEFPKEGPSILRIQQVVRGDSAAYFCASSGQGADTEAFFGQGTRLTVV.